This T cell receptor beta chain was identified during a study of metastatic and nonmetastatic thyroid tumors. Overall study context: A comparison of repertoires was made across blood and tumor or nodule tissue from malignant and benign thyroid patients.

Per the study methods: The authors used CDR3 differences across clinicopathological groups to build a distant-metastasis classifier for papillary thyroid cancer. TCRdb recomputed clones from the PCR reads via MiXCR. The V and J calls here are based on TCRdb, not the publication. The table has approximately 70,000 clones, roughly 4% seen once. This clone has a count of ten or more. The antigen remains unidentified. Study-level points and caveats: Malignant tumors reportedly showed significantly higher TCR beta diversity than benign nodules in both blood and tumor.

All patients were treatment-naive before thyroid surgery. The source of this sequence is a female donor with papillary thyroid cancer or a benign thyroid nodule (not recorded which). Some clones in this sample may be carry-over from other donors' samples. Sample: blood.

The CDR3 sequence: CASIPIGSDEQFF. The CDR3 DNA follows: TGTGCCAGCATCCCTATTGGTAGCGATGAGCAGTTCTTC. This chain joins TRBV6-1 and TRBJ2-1; TRBD2 is a possible D gene (5 bases). Germline V lookup: CDR1 MNHNS, CDR2 SASEGT. The length of the CDR3 is 13 residues. The germline V and J ends were trimmed by 7 bases and 8 bases, with 15 bases remaining between them.